The 8 T cell receptor beta chains below all came from one sample that was sequenced in a study of T cell clonality in common variable immunodeficiency. Method: immunoSEQ multiplex PCR; TCRdb's copy keeps in-frame clones and lacks some. There are about 81,000 clones in the sample, none observed a single time. Sequenced material: peripheral blood mononuclear cells. These receptors were collected from a person between 18 and 75 years old in good health.

This clone appeared many times. Read data end 3 residues before the CDR3 end; the end is taken from the germline J gene. V usage is TRBV5-4 and J usage is TRBJ2-4; possibly TRBD2 for D (7 bases). CDR1 is SGHNT, CDR2 YYREEE, per germline (reference sequence). The CDR3 is made up of 13 amino acids. Here the CDR3 reads CASSRGDNSNQYF. CDR3 DNA, as far as it was read: TGTGCCAGCAGCCGGGGGGACAACAGTAAT.

This clone was detected many times. The CDR3 end lies 3 residues beyond the end of the read and is filled in from the germline J gene. The J gene is TRBJ1-6, the V gene TRBV12-3 or TRBV12-4; 7 bases line up with TRBD1. The J segment lost 10 bases and the V segment lost 5 bases, leaving 11 bases of the junction unmatched. This CDR3 comprises 15 residues. The CDR3: CASSPGDSYNSPLHF. The covered CDR3 bases are TGTGCCAGCAGTCCTGGGGACAGTTACAACTCACCC.

This clone came up many times. The read terminates 3 residues before the CDR3 end, so the remaining end is supplied by the germline J gene. The chain combines TRBV10-3 with TRBJ2-7, with 7 nucleotides matching TRBD1. CDR3 length equals 13 residues. V lost 10 bases and J lost 2; bases outside the gene matches: 8. CDR1 and CDR2 (germline): ENHRY, SYGVKD. CDR3 DNA (partial): TGTGCCACCACGACAGGGATCCCCTACGAG. This translates into CATTTGIPYE. The whole CDR3 is CATTTGIPYEQYF.

There are many counts of this clone. The CDR3 end is not reached by the read, which stops 3 residues before it; the germline J gene fills it in. This chain connects TRBV11-3 to TRBJ2-2, with 8 nucleotides matching TRBD1. Unmatched junction bases numbered 6, after V lost 5 bases and J lost 4 bases. CDR3 length equals 15 residues. Germline loops: CDR1 SGHNT, CDR2 YENEEA. Here the CDR3 reads CASSLWTGSTGELFF. Incomplete CDR3 DNA: TGTGCCAGCAGCCTGTGGACAGGGAGCACCGGGGAG.

This clone was picked up many times. The missing CDR3 end, 3 residues past where the read stops, is filled in from the germline J gene. This chain joins TRBV2 and TRBJ2-5, with 10 nucleotides matching TRBD1. This CDR3 is built from 18 residues. After removal of 6 bases from V and 4 bases from J, the junction contained 17 bases not matched to a gene. CDR1 is SNHLY and CDR2 is FYNNEI in the germline V gene. Incomplete CDR3 DNA: TGTGCCAGCAGGGGACCGGGACAGGGGTTCGTTGGGAGAGAGACC. It yields the protein CASRGPGQGFVGRET. The CDR3 reads in full as CASRGPGQGFVGRETQYF.

This clone occurred many times. The read terminates 3 residues before the CDR3 end, so the remaining end is supplied by the germline J gene. The chain has TRBV18 and TRBJ2-1; D remains ambiguous. V was pared by 3 bases and J by 7 bases, with 7 bases between. The V gene's germline CDR1 is KGHSH and CDR2 LQKENI. This CDR3 has 12 amino acids. Incomplete CDR3 DNA: TGTGCCAGCTCACCTTGGCAAAATGAG. Translated: CASSPWQNE. The CDR3, in full, reads CASSPWQNEQFF.

This clone was observed many times. The read stops 3 residues short of the end of the CDR3; the missing end is completed from the germline J gene. The V gene is TRBV5-4, the J gene TRBJ2-6, with a possible D match to TRBD1 (6 bases). The CDR3 covers 15 residues. Trimming removed 3 bases from V and 3 bases from J, with 10 bases in between. CDR1 is SGHNT, CDR2 YYREEE, per germline (reference sequence). Partial CDR3 DNA: TGTGCCAGCAGCTCCGGACAGCTTGGGGCCAACGTC. Protein sequence: CASSSGQLGANV. From start to end, the CDR3 is CASSSGQLGANVLTF.

This clone has ten or more counts. The CDR3 end is not reached by the read, which stops 3 residues before it; the germline J gene fills it in. The chain couples TRBV7-8 to TRBJ2-5, with a possible D match to TRBD1 (6 bases). V was clipped by 6 bases and J by 1 base, with 12 bases between them. Germline CDR1 reads SGHVS; CDR2 reads FQNEAQ. This CDR3 comprises 14 residues. CDR3 DNA (partial): TGTGCCAGCAGTTATACAGGGACCCAAGAGACC. This sequence encodes CASSYTGTQET. The full-length CDR3 reads as CASSYTGTQETQYF. The whole variable domain, remainder taken from reference TRBV7-8 and TRBJ2-5, is GAGVSQSPRYKVAKRGQDVALRCDPISGHVSLFWYQQALGQGPEFLTYFQNEAQLDKSGLPSDRFFAERPEGSVSTLKIQRTQQEDSAVYLCASSYTGTQETQYFGPGTRLLVL.